This T cell receptor beta chain was recovered during a study of T cells after somatic rescue of genetic block. Germline V gene lookup returns CDR1 SEHNR and CDR2 FQNEAQ (reference sequence). V was pared by 1 base and J by 4 bases, with 2 bases between. This CDR3 spans 12 amino acids. Sequencing used immunoSEQ multiplex PCR; TCRdb keeps in-frame clones, though not all of them. The data show 55,000 or so clones, 90% to 97% seen once. This TCR derives from a child in the first two years of life. Sequenced sample: peripheral blood mononuclear cells (PBMCs). The J gene is TRBJ2-1, the V gene TRBV7-9; D is unresolved. The CDR3 region is CASSLVYNEQFF. The CDR3 DNA reads TGTGCCAGCAGCTTAGTTTACAATGAGCAGTTCTTC. Complete variable domain (other parts from reference TRBV7-9 and TRBJ2-1): DTGVSQNPRHKITKRGQNVTFRCDPISEHNRLYWYRQTLGQGPEFLTYFQNEAQLEKSRLLSDRFSAERPKGSFSTLEIQRTEQGDSAMYLCASSLVYNEQFFGPGTRLTVL.